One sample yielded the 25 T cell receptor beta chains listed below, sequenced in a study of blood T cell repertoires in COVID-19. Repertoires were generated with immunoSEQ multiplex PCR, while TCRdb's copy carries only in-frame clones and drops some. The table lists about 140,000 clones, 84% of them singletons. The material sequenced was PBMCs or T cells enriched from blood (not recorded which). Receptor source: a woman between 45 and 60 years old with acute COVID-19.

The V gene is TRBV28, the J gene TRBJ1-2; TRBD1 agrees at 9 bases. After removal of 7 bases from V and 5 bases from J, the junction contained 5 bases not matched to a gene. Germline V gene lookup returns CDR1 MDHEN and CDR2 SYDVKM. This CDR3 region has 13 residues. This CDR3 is CASTKQGAYGYTF. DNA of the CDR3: TGTGCCAGCACCAAACAGGGGGCATATGGCTACACCTTC.

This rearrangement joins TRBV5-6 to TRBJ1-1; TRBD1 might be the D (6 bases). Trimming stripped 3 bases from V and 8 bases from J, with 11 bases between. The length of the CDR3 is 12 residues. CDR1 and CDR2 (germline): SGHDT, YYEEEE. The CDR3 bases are TGTGCCAGCAGCTCCGGGACAACCGAAGCTTTCTTT. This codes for CASSSGTTEAFF.

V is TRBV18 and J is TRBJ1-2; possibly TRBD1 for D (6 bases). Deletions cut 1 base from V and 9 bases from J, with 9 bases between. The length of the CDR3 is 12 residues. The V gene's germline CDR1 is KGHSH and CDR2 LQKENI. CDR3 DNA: TGTGCCAGCTCACCACTGGGGGACAGCTACACCTTC. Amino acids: CASSPLGDSYTF.

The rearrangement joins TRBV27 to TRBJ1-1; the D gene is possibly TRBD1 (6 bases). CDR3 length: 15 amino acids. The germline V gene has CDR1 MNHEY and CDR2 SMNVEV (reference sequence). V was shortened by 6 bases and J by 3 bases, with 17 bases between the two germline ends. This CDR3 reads CASSKNTGTHTEAFF. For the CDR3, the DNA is TGTGCCAGCAGCAAGAATACCGGGACACACACTGAAGCTTTCTTT.

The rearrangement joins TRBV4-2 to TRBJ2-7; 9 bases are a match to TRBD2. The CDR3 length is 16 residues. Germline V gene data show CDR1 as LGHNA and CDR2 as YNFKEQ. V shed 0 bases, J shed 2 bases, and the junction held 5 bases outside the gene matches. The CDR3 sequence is CASSQELAGDTYEQYF. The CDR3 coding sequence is TGTGCCAGCAGCCAAGAACTAGCGGGTGACACCTACGAGCAGTACTTC.

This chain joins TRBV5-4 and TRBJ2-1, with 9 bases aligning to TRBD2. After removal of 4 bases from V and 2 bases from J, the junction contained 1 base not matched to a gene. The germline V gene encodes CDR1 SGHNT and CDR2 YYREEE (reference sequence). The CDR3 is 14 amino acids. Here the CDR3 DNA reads TGTGCCAGCAGCGCTAGCGGGACCTACAATGAGCAGTTCTTC. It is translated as CASSASGTYNEQFF.

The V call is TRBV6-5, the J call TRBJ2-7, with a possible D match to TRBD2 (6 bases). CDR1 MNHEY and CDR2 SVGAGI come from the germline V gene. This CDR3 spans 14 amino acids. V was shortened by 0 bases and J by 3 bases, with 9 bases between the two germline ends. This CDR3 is CASSYSAGYYEQYF. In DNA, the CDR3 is TGTGCCAGCAGTTACTCGGCGGGGTACTACGAGCAGTACTTC.

CDR3 sequence (DNA): TGTGCCAGCAGCCGGGACAGGGTTAGCGGGAGGGCTAAGAATGAGCAGTTCTTC. It codes for CASSRDRVSGRAKNEQFF. This sequence joins TRBV5-6 and TRBJ2-1; 11 nucleotides match TRBD2. There are 18 residues in the CDR3. CDR1 SGHDT and CDR2 YYEEEE come from the germline V gene. V lost 4 bases to trimming and J lost 7 bases; unmatched junction nucleotides: 16.

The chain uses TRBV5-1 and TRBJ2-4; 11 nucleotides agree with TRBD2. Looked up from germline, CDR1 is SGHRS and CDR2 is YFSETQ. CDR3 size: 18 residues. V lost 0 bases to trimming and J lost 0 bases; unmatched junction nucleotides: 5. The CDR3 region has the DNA TGCGCCAGCAGCTTGGGCACTAGCGGGGGACAAGCCAAAAACATTCAGTACTTC. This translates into CASSLGTSGGQAKNIQYF.

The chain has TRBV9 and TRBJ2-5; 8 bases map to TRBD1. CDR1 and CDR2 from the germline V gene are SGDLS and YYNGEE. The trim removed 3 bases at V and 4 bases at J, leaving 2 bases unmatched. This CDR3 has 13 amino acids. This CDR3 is CASSGQGPETQYF. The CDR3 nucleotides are TGTGCCAGCAGCGGACAGGGGCCAGAGACCCAGTACTTC.

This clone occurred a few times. The CDR3 bases are TGTGCCAGCAGCCAAGGTACCGGGTCCTATGGCTACACCTTC. Translating gives CASSQGTGSYGYTF. V is TRBV3-1 (or the pseudogene TRBV3-2) and J is TRBJ1-2; D gene unclear. This CDR3 contains 14 residues. Trimming pared 1 base from V and 4 bases from J, leaving 10 bases between. Germline V gene data show CDR1 as LGHDT and CDR2 as YNNKEL (reference sequence).

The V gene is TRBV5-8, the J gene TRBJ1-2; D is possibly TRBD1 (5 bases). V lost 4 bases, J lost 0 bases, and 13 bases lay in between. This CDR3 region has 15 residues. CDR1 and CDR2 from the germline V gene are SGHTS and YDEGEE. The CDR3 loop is CASSLDSSSNYGYTF. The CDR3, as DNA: TGTGCCAGCAGCCTCGACAGCTCGTCTAACTATGGCTACACCTTC.

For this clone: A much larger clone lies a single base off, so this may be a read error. The CDR3 protein is CASSQAQNSPLHF. In DNA, the CDR3 is TGTGCCAGCAGCCAAGCACAAAATTCACCCCTCCACTTT. The rearrangement joins TRBV4-2 to TRBJ1-6, with no clear D. Deletions cut 1 base from V and 7 bases from J, with 5 bases between. The germline V gene has CDR1 LGHNA and CDR2 YNFKEQ. The CDR3 consists of 13 residues.

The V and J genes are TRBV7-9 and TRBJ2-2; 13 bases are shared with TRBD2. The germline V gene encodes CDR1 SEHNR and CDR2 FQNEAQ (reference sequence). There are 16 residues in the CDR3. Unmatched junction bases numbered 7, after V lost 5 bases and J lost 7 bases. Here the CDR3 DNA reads TGTGCCAGCAGCAGGGGACTAGCGGGAACGGTCGGGGAGCTGTTTTTT. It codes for CASSRGLAGTVGELFF.

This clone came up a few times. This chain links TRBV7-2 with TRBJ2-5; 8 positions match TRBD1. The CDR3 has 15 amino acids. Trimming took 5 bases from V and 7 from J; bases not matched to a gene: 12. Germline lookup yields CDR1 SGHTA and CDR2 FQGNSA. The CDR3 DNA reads TGTGCCAGCAGCCCCCCAGGGGGCCCCTTTACGACCCAGTACTTC. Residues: CASSPPGGPFTTQYF.

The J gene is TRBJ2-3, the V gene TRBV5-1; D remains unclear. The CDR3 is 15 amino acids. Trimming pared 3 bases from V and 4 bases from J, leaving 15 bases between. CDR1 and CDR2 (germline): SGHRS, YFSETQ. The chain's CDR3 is CASSYNHDSPDTQYF. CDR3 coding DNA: TGCGCCAGCAGCTACAATCACGACTCCCCAGATACGCAGTATTTT.

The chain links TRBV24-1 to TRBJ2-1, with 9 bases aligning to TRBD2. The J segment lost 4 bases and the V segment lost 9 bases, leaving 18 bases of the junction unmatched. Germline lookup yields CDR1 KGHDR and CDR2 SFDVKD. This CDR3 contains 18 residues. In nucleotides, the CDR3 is TGTGCCACCGAGGGGGGGCTAGCGGGATTCCCGGGGTACAATGAGCAGTTCTTC. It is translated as CATEGGLAGFPGYNEQFF.

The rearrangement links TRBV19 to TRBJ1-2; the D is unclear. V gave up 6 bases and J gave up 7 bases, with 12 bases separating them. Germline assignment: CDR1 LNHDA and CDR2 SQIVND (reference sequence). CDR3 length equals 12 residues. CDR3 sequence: CASSHPDTGYTF. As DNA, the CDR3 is TGTGCCAGTAGCCACCCCGACACTGGCTACACCTTC.

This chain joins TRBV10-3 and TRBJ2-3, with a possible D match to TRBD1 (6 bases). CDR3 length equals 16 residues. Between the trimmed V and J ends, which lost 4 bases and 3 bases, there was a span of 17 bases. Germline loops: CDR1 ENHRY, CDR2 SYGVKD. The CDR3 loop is CAISGGQGSLTDTQYF. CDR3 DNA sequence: TGTGCCATCAGTGGAGGGCAGGGGTCGTTAACAGATACGCAGTATTTT.

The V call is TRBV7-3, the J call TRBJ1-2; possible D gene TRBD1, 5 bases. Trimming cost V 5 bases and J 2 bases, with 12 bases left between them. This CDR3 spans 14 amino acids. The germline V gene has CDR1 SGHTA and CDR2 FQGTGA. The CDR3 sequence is CASSPHGGNYGYTF. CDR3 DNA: TGTGCCAGCAGCCCTCATGGGGGGAACTATGGCTACACCTTC. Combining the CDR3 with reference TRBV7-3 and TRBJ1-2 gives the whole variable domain GAGVSQTPSNKVTEKGKYVELRCDPISGHTALYWYRQSLGQGPEFLIYFQGTGAADDSGLPNDRFFAVRPEGSVSTLKIQRTERGDSAVYLCASSPHGGNYGYTFGSGTRLTVV.

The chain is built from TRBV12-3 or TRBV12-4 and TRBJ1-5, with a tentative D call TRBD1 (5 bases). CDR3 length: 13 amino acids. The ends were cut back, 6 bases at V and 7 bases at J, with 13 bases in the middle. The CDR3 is CASRGGSIQPQHF. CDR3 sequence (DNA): TGTGCCAGCAGGGGGGGGTCTATCCAGCCCCAGCATTTT.

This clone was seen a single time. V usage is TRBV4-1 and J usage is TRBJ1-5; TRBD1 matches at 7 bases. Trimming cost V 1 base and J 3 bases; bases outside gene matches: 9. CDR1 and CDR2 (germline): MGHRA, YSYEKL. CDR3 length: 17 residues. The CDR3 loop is CASSQAQKGAPNQPQHF. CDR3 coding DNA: TGCGCCAGCAGCCAAGCTCAAAAGGGGGCGCCCAATCAGCCCCAGCATTTT.

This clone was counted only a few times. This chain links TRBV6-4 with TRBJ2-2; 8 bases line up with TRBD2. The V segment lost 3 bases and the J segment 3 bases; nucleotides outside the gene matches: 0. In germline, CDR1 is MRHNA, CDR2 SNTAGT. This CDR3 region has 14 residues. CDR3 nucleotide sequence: TGTGCCAGCAGTGAGACTAGCGACACCGGGGAGCTGTTTTTT. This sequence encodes CASSETSDTGELFF.

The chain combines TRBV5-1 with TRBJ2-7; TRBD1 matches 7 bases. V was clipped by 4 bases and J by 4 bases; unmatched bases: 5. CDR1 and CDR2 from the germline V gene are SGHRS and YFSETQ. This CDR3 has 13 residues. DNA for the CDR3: TGCGCCAGCAGCACCCAACAGGGGTACGAGCAGTACTTC. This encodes CASSTQQGYEQYF.

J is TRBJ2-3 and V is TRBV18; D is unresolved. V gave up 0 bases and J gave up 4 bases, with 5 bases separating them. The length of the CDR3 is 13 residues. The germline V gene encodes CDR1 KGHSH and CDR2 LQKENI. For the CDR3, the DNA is TGTGCCAGCTCACCACCTGTAGCAGATACGCAGTATTTT. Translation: CASSPPVADTQYF.